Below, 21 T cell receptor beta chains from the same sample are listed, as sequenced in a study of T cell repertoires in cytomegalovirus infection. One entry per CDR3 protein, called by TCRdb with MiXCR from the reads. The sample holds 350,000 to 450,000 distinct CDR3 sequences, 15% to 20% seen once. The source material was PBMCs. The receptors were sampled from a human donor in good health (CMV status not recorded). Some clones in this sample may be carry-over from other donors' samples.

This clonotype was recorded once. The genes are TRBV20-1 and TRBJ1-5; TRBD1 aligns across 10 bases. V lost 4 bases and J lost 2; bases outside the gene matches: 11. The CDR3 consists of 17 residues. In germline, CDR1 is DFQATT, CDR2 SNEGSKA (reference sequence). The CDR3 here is CSAKTSFGQGGNQPQHF. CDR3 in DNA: TGCAGTGCTAAGACCAGCTTTGGACAGGGGGGCAATCAGCCCCAGCATTTT.

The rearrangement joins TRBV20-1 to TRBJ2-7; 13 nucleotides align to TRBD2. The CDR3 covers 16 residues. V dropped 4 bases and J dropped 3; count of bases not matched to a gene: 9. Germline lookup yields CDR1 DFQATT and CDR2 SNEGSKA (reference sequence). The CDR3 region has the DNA TGCAGTGCTACCCCTACTAGCGGGGGGGCCAGCTACGAGCAGTACTTC. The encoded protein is CSATPTSGGASYEQYF.

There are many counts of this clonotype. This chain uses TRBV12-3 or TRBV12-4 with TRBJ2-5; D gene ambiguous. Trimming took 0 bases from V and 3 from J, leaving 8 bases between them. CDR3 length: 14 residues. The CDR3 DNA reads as TGTGCCAGCAGTTTAGCGCCGCGAGAAGAGACCCAGTACTTC. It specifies CASSLAPREETQYF.

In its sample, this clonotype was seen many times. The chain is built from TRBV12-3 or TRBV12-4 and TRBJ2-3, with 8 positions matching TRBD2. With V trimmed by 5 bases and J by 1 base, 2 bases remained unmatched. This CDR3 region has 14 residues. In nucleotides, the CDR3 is TGTGCCAGCAGTCTACTAGCGGGCACAGATACGCAGTATTTT. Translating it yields CASSLLAGTDTQYF.

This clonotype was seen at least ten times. CDR3 residues: CATSVKDGANEKLFF. CDR3 DNA sequence: TGTGCCACCAGTGTTAAGGACGGCGCTAATGAAAAACTGTTTTTT. V and J are TRBV24-1 and TRBJ1-4; D remains ambiguous. Germline lookup yields CDR1 KGHDR and CDR2 SFDVKD. Trimming took off 5 bases at V and 3 bases at J, with 12 bases between the two ends. The CDR3 consists of 15 residues.

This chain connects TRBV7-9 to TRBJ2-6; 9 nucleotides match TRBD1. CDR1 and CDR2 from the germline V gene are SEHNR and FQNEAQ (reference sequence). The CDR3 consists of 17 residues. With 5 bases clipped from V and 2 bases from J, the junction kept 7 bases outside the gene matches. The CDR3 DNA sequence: TGTGCCAGCAGCCAAGACAGGGGGAACACTGGGGCCAACGTCCTGACTTTC. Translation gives CASSQDRGNTGANVLTF.

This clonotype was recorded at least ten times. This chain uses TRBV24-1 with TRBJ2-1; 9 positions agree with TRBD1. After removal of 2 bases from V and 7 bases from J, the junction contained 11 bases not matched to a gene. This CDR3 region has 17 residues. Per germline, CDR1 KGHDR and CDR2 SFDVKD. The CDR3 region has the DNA TGTGCCACCAGTGATTCTGCACCGGGACAGGGCAATAATGAGCAGTTCTTC. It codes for CATSDSAPGQGNNEQFF.

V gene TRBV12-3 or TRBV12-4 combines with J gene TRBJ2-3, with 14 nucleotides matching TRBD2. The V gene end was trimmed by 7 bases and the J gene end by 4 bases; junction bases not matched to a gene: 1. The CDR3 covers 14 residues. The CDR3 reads CASKTSGGADTQYF. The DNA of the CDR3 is TGTGCCAGCAAGACTAGCGGGGGGGCAGATACGCAGTATTTT.

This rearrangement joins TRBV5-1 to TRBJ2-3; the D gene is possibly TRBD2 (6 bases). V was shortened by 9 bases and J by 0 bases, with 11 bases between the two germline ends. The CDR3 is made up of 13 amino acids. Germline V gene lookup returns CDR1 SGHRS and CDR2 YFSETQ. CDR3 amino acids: CATRGTSTDTQYF. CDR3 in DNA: TGCGCCACCCGGGGGACTAGCACAGATACGCAGTATTTT.

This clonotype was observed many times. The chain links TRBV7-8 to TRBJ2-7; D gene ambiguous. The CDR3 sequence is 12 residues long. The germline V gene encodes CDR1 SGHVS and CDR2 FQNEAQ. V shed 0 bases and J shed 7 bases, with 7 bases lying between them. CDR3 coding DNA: TGTGCCAGCAGCTTAGCGCTGGAGGAGCAGTACTTC. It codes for CASSLALEEQYF. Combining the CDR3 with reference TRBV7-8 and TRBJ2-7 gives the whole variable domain GAGVSQSPRYKVAKRGQDVALRCDPISGHVSLFWYQQALGQGPEFLTYFQNEAQLDKSGLPSDRFFAERPEGSVSTLKIQRTQQEDSAVYLCASSLALEEQYFGPGTRLTVT.

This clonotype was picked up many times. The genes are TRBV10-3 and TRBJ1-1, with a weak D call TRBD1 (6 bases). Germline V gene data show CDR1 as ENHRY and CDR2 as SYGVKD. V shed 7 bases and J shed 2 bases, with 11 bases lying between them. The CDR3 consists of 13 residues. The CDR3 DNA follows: TGTGCCATCACAAAGGACAGCAACACTGAAGCTTTCTTT. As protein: CAITKDSNTEAFF.

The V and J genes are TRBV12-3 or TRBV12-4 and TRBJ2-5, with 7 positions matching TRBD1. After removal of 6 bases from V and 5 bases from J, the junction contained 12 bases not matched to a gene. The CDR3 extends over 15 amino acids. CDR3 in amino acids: CASSPGTASGETQYF. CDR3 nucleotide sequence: TGTGCCAGCAGCCCCGGGACAGCTTCGGGGGAGACCCAGTACTTC.

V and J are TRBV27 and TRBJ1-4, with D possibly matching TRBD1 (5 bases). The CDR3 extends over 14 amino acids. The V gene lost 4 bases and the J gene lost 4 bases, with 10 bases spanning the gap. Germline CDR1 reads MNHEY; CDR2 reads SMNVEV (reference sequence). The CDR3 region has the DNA TGTGCCAGCAGTTGGGGGGGGAGTAATGAAAAACTGTTTTTT. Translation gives CASSWGGSNEKLFF.

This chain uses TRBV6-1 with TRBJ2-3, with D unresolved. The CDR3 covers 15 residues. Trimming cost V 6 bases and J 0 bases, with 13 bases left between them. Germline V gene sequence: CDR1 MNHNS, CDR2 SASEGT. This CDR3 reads CASSPRPDSTDTQYF. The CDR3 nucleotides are TGTGCCAGCAGCCCGAGGCCGGATAGCACAGATACGCAGTATTTT.

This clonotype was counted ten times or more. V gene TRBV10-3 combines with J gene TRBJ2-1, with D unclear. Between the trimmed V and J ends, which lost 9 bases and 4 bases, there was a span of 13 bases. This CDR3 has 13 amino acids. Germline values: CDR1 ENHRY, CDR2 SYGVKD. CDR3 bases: TGTGCCATACGAGACTCCGCATACAATGAGCAGTTCTTC. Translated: CAIRDSAYNEQFF.

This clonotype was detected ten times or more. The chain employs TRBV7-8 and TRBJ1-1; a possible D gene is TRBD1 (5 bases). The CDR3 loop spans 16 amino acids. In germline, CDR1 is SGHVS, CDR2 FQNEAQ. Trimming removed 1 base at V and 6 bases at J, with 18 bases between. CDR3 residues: CASSLVGSQGTAEAFF. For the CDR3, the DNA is TGTGCCAGCAGCTTAGTGGGGTCCCAGGGTACGGCTGAAGCTTTCTTT.

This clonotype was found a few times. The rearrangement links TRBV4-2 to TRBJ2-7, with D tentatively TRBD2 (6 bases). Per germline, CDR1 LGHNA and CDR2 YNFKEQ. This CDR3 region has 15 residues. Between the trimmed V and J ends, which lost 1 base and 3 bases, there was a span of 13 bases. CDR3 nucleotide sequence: TGTGCCAGCAGCCAAGTCTCGGGAGCCGTCTACGAGCAGTACTTC. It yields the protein CASSQVSGAVYEQYF.

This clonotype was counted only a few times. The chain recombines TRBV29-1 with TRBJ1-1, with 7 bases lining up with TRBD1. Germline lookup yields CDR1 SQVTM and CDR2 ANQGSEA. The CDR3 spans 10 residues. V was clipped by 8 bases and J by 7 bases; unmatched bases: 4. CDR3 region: CSIGDSEAFF. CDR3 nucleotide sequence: TGCAGCATTGGGGACAGTGAAGCTTTCTTT. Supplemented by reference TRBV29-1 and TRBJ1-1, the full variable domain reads SAVISQKPSRDICQRGTSLTIQCQVDSQVTMMFWYRQQPGQSLTLIATANQGSEATYESGFVIDKFPISRPNLTFSTLTVSNMSPEDSSIYLCSIGDSEAFFGQGTRLTVV.

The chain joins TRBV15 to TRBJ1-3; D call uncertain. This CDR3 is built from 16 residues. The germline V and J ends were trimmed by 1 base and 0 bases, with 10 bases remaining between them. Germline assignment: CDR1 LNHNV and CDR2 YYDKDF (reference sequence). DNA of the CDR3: TGTGCCACCAGCAGAGTTCGCGTGAGCTCTGGAAACACCATATATTTT. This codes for CATSRVRVSSGNTIYF.

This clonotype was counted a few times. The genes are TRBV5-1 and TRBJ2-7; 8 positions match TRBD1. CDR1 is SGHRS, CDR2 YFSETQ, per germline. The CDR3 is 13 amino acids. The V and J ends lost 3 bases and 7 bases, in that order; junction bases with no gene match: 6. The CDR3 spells CASSSGQGEEQYF. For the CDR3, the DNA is TGCGCCAGCAGCTCCGGACAGGGTGAGGAGCAGTACTTC.

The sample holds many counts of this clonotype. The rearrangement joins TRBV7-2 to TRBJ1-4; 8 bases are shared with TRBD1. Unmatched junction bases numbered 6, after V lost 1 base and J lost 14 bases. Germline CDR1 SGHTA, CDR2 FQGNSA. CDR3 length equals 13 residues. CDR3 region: CASSLDQGAMLFF. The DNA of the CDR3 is TGTGCCAGCAGCTTAGACCAGGGGGCGATGCTGTTTTTT. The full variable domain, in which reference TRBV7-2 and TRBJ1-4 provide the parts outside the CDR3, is GAGVSQSPSNKVTEKGKDVELRCDPISGHTALYWYRQSLGQGLEFLIYFQGNSAPDKSGLPSDRFSAERTGGSVSTLTIQRTQQEDSAVYLCASSLDQGAMLFFGSGTQLSVL.